This record looks at one T cell receptor (beta chain) sequence and its context. What it recognizes is unknown. The CDR3 is made up of 15 amino acids. V lost 2 bases and J lost 7; bases outside the gene matches: 2. Germline V CDR1 and CDR2: SGHDN, FVKESK. This sample is part of a study of cytomegalovirus exposure and HLA in healthy donors. The PCR employed 60 Vbeta primers together with 13 Jbeta primers. Only in-frame clones appear in the TCRdb table, and some are missing; sequencing was by immunoSEQ multiplex PCR. The sample records 60,000 or so clones, 60% to 80% being singletons. Study conclusions and caveats: TCR association rates varied by HLA locus in a later analysis, with DRB1 highest and HLA-C lowest. Some highly shared sequence variants likely arose as a pipeline artifact. Later genetic work tied a missense DCLRE1C variant to beta-chain V and J trimming. Common viral pathogens seemed to be connected with several of the most significant clusters, according to a later analysis.

The chain combines TRBV14 with TRBJ2-1; 13 positions match TRBD2. Sample: PBMCs. The sequence was collected from a woman aged 40 to 50 in good health and CMV-seropositive. The CDR3 DNA reads as TGTGCCAGCAGCCAAAGACTAGCGGGGGGAAATGAGCAGTTCTTC. This sequence encodes CASSQRLAGGNEQFF. Variable domain in full (rest from reference TRBV14 and TRBJ2-1): EAGVTQFPSHSVIEKGQTVTLRCDPISGHDNLYWYRRVMGKEIKFLLHFVKESKQDESGMPNNRFLAERTGGTYSTLKVQPAELEDSGVYFCASSQRLAGGNEQFFGPGTRLTVL.